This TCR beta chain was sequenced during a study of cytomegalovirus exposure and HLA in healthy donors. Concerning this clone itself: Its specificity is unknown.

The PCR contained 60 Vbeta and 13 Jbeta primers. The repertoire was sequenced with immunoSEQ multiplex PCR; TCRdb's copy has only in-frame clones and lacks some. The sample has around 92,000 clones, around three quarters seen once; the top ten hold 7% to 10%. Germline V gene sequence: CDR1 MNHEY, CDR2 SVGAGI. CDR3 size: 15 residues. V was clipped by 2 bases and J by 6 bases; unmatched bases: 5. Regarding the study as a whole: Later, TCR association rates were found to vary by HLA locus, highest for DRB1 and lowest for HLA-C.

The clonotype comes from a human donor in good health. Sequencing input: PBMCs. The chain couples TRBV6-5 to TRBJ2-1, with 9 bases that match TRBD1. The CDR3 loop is CASSYRWTGANEQFF. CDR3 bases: TGTGCCAGCAGTTACAGGTGGACAGGGGCCAATGAGCAGTTCTTC.